A selection of T cell receptor beta chains follows, all from one sample in a study of PD-L1 blockade in urothelial cancer. Sequencing was performed with immunoSEQ multiplex PCR; in TCRdb, only in-frame clones are kept and a portion is missing. This table has more than 95,000 clones, roughly 91% appearing once. Here the sequenced sample was PBMCs, taken around atezolizumab (anti-PD-L1) treatment. These receptors all stem from a man aged 55 to 70 with urothelial cancer. Both conserved end residues are part of each CDR3. D genes are given only for firm matches. Only part of the rows carry a size: once, few, many, or a class if the clone is expanded.

j_gene	v_gene	d_gene	abundance	CDR3aa
TRBJ2-1	TRBV28	TRBD2	-	CASSSGGQFF
TRBJ2-1	TRBV28	TRBD2	-	CASSVAGGPYYNEQFF
TRBJ1-1	TRBV7-7	-	-	CASSPWGESTEAFF
TRBJ1-1	TRBV10-3	-	-	CAISAGTSNTEAFF
TRBJ1-1	TRBV29-1	-	-	CSVEVAGPLNTEAFF
TRBJ2-3	TRBV29-1	-	-	CSVEGGRTDTQYF
TRBJ1-1	TRBV28	TRBD1	-	CASSPAGQGRSEAFF
TRBJ2-2	TRBV4-2	-	-	CASSPGLGRSTGELFF
TRBJ2-7	TRBV7-8	TRBD2	-	CASSRLASGSNEQYF
TRBJ2-3	TRBV9	-	-	CASSVAASDTQYF
TRBJ2-5	TRBV2	TRBD2	-	CARGGQETQYF
TRBJ1-1	TRBV5-1	TRBD1	-	CASSPTGVGVNTEAFF
TRBJ1-2	TRBV19	-	once	CASTPKGRSNYGYTF
TRBJ2-2	TRBV6-5	-	-	CASRTGFRDTGELFF
TRBJ2-3	TRBV7-9	-	-	CASSPRTSADTQYF
TRBJ1-4	TRBV7-7	-	-	CASSLGEGEKLFF
TRBJ2-7	TRBV11-1	TRBD1	-	CASSLVGQGIYEQYF
TRBJ2-3	TRBV7-9	TRBD1	-	CASTFGQGAADTQYF
TRBJ2-7	TRBV7-9	-	-	CASSTTRFLTYEQYF
TRBJ2-7	TRBV6-1	-	many	CASTPGLSAQYF
TRBJ1-4	TRBV19	-	-	CASSIVLGGTNEKLFF
TRBJ1-5	TRBV21-1	-	-	CASSKAVEGNQPQHF
TRBJ1-4	TRBV6-1	-	-	CARRTRGRNEKLFF
TRBJ2-7	TRBV7-9	-	-	CASSRGTGPFFEQYF
TRBJ2-1	TRBV7-2	TRBD2	-	CASSLAGGAGRYEQFF
TRBJ2-7	TRBV5-4	TRBD1	-	CASSYGTGEYEQYF
TRBJ1-4	TRBV19	-	-	CATTQGTQNEKLFF
TRBJ2-7	TRBV27	TRBD2	-	CASTSVAGSSYEQYF
TRBJ2-2	TRBV7-2	TRBD1	once	CASKRRTGTNTGELFF
TRBJ2-5	TRBV5-1	-	-	CASSFTGREETQYF
TRBJ2-7	TRBV6-5	TRBD2	-	CASGRERRSYEQYF
TRBJ2-5	TRBV11-3	-	few	CASSLQSEETQYF
TRBJ1-4	TRBV10-2	-	-	CASSRQSTNEKLFF
TRBJ2-7	TRBV5-1	-	-	CASSYRGYEQYF
TRBJ2-1	TRBV9	TRBD1	-	CASSQNWGQGATNEQFF
TRBJ1-6	TRBV30	-	-	CAWSKPGDSPLHF
TRBJ1-2	TRBV10-3	-	-	CAISEREHQPTGYTF
TRBJ2-1	TRBV11-3	-	once	CASSLSPPYNEQFF
TRBJ2-3	TRBV7-2	TRBD2	-	CASSLRSSGGAIDTQYF
TRBJ1-1	TRBV2	-	-	CASSAWGEAFF
TRBJ1-4	TRBV18	TRBD1	-	CASSQPGQGPEKLFF
TRBJ2-3	TRBV5-4	-	-	CASTLGPRLSTDTQYF
TRBJ1-1	TRBV29-1	-	-	CSVGGESRTEAFF
TRBJ1-5	TRBV9	-	-	CASSVDSSNQPQHF
TRBJ2-5	TRBV5-1	-	-	CASSFPGLGETQYF
TRBJ2-5	TRBV9	TRBD1	-	CASSAGQVGETQYF
TRBJ1-2	TRBV6-5	-	once	CASTSKKGFYGYTF
TRBJ2-1	TRBV6-5	-	-	CASKEGLWYNEQFF
TRBJ2-1	TRBV5-1	TRBD1	-	CASSLVNPGTGGTDFF
TRBJ2-5	TRBV15	TRBD2	-	CATRGGRETQYF